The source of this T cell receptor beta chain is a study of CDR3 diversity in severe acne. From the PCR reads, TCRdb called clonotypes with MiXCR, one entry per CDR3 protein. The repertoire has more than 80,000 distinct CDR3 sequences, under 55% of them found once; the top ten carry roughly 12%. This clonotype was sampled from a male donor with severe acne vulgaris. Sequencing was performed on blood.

CDR3 sequence (DNA): TGTGCCAGCAGTGCGGACAGGGTTCTTGACGAGCAGTACTTC. Translating gives CASSADRVLDEQYF. The gene calls are TRBV25-1 and TRBJ2-7; 8 positions agree with TRBD1. The CDR3 covers 14 residues. V dropped 4 bases and J dropped 5; count of bases not matched to a gene: 7. Germline loops: CDR1 MGHDK, CDR2 SYGVNS.